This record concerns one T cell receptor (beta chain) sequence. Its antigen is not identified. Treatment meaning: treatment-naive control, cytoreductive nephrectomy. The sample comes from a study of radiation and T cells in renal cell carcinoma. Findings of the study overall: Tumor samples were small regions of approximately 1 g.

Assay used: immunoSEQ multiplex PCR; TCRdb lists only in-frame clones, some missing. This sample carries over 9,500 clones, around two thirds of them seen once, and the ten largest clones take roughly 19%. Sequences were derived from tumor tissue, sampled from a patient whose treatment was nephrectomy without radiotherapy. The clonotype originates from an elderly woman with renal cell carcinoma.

CDR3 nucleotides: TGCGCCAGCCCAAATCAAATTAGGACCCAGCATTTT. This sequence encodes CASPNQIRTQHF. The chain combines TRBV5-1 with TRBJ1-5; D gene unclear. The CDR3 loop spans 12 amino acids. Germline CDR1 and CDR2: SGHRS and YFSETQ. V lost 7 bases, J lost 11 bases, and 16 bases lay in between. Full variable domain (rest looked up from reference TRBV5-1 and TRBJ1-5): KAGVTQTPRYLIKTRGQQVTLSCSPISGHRSVSWYQQTPGQGLQFLFEYFSETQRNKGNFPGRFSGRQFSNSRSEMNVSTLELGDSALYLCASPNQIRTQHFGDGTRLSIL.